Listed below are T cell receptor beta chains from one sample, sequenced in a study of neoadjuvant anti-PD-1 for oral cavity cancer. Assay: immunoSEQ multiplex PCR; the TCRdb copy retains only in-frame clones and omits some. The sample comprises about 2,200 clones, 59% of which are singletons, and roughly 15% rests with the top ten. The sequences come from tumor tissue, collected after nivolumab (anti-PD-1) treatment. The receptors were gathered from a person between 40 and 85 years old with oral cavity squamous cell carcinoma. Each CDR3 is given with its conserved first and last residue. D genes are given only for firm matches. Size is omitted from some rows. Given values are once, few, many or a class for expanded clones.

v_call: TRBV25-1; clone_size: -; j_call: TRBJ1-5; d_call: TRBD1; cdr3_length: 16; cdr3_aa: CASSGTGVGGNQPQHF; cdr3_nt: TGTGCCAGCAGTGGGACAGGGGTCGGCGGCAATCAGCCCCAGCATTTT
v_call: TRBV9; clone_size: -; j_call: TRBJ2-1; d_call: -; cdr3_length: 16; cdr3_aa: CASSVETPGAYNEQFF; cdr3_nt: TGTGCCAGCAGCGTAGAAACCCCCGGGGCCTACAATGAGCAGTTCTTC
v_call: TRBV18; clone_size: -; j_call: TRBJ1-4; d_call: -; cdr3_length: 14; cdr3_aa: CASSLQLTNEKLFF; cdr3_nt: TGTGCCAGCTCCCTCCAGTTAACTAATGAAAAACTGTTTTTT
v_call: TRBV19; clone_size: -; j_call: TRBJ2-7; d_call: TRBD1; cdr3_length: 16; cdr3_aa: CASRAPGTAATYEQYF; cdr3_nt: TGTGCCAGTAGGGCCCCCGGGACAGCGGCCACCTACGAGCAGTACTTC
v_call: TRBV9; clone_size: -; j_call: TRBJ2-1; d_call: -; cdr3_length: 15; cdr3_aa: CASSVGQSSYNEQFF; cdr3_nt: TGTGCCAGCAGCGTAGGGCAGAGCTCCTACAATGAGCAGTTCTTC
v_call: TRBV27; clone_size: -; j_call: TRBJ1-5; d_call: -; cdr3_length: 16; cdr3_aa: CASSLSYDRYNQPQHF; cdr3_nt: TGTGCCAGCAGTTTATCGTACGACAGGTACAATCAGCCCCAGCATTTT
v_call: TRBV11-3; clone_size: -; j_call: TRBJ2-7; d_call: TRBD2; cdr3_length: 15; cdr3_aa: CASSAGLAGVYEQYF; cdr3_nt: TGTGCCAGCAGCGCGGGACTAGCGGGAGTCTACGAGCAGTACTTC
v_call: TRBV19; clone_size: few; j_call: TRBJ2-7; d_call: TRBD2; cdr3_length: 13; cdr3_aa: CASSIASGYEQYF; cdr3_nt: TGTGCCAGTAGTATAGCTAGCGGCTACGAGCAGTACTTC
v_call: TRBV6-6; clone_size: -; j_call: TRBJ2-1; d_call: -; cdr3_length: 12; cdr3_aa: CASSYSLSEQFF; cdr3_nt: TGTGCCAGCAGTTATAGTTTAAGTGAGCAGTTCTTC
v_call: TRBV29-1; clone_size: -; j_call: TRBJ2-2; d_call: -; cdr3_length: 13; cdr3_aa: CSGSGPNTGELFF; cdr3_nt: TGCAGCGGCAGCGGGCCGAACACCGGGGAGCTGTTTTTT
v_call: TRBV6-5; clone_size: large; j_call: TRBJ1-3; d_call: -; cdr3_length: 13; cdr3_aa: CASRSRESNTIYF; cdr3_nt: TGTGCCAGCCGGTCCAGGGAGAGCAACACCATATATTTT
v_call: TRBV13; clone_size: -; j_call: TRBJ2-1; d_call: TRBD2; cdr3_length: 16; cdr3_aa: CASSFRASGTHNEQFF; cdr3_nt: TGTGCCAGCAGCTTTCGCGCTAGCGGGACCCACAATGAGCAGTTCTTC
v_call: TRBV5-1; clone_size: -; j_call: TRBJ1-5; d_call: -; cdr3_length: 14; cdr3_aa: CASSLEQGGQPQHF; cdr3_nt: TGCGCCAGCAGCTTGGAGCAGGGTGGTCAGCCCCAGCATTTT
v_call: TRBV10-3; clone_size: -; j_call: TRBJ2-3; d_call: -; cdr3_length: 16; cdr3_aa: CAISGPRALLTDTQYF; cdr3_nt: TGTGCCATCAGCGGTCCCCGGGCCCTTCTCACAGATACGCAGTATTTT
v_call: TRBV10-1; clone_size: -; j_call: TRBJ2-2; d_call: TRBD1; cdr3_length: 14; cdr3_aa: CASSERQGTGELFF; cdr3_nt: TGCGCCAGCAGTGAACGACAGGGGACCGGGGAGCTGTTTTTT
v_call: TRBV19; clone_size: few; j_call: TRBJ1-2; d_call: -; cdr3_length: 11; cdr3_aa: CASSRNYGYTF; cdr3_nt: TGTGCCAGTAGCAGGAACTATGGCTACACCTTC
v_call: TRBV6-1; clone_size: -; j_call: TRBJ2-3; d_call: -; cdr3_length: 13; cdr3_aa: CASSAQGEGTQYF; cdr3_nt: TGTGCCAGCAGTGCGCAGGGAGAAGGTACGCAGTATTTT
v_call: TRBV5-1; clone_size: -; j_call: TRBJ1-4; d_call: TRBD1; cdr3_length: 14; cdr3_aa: CASRQGQGYEKLFF; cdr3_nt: TGCGCCAGCAGGCAGGGACAGGGTTATGAAAAACTGTTTTTT
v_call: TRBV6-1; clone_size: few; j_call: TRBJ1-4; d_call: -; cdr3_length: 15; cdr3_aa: CASSQQFSGYEKLFF; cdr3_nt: TGTGCCAGCAGCCAACAGTTCTCAGGGTATGAAAAACTGTTTTTT
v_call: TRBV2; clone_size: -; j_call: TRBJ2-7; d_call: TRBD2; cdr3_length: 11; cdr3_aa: CASRKGGEQYF; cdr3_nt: TGTGCCAGCAGAAAGGGAGGGGAGCAGTACTTC
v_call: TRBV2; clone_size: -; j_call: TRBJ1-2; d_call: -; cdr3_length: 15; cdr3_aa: CASSALPTANYGYTF; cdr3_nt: TGTGCCAGCAGTGCCCTCCCCACAGCAAACTATGGCTACACCTTC
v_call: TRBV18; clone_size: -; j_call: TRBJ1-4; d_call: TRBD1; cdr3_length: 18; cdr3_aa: CASSLSSGTVATNEKLFF; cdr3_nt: TGTGCCAGCTCACTATCCTCCGGGACAGTTGCAACTAATGAAAAACTGTTTTTT
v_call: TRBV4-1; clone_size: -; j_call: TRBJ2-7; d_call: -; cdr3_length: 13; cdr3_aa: CASSRSYNYEQYF; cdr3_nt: TGCGCCAGCAGTAGATCCTACAACTACGAGCAGTACTTC
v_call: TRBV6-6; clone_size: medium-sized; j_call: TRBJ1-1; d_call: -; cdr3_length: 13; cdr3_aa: CASSTTVGAEAFF; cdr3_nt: TGTGCCAGCAGTACTACAGTCGGGGCCGAAGCTTTCTTT
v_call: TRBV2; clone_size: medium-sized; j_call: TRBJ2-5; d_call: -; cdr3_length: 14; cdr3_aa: CASSEDGVRETQYF; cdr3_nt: TGTGCCAGCAGTGAAGACGGGGTCCGGGAGACCCAGTACTTC
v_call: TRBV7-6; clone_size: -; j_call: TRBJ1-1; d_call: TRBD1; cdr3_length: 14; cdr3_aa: CASSDRDRVTEAFF; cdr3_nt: TGTGCCAGCAGCGACAGGGACAGGGTCACTGAAGCTTTCTTT
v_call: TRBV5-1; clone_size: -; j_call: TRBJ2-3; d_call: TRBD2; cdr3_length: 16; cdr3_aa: CASSLAGAGGGDTQYF; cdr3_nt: TGCGCCAGCAGCTTGGCCGGAGCGGGAGGGGGAGATACGCAGTATTTT
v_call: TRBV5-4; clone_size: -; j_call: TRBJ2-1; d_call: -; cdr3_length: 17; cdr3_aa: CASSFSRGLAGGGEQFF; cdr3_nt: TGTGCCAGCAGCTTTTCCAGGGGGCTAGCGGGCGGGGGTGAGCAGTTCTTC
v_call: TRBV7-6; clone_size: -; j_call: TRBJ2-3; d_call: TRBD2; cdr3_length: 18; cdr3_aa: CASSLGTGTSGSFGAQYF; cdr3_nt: TGTGCCAGCAGCTTAGGTACCGGGACTAGCGGGAGTTTCGGAGCGCAGTATTTT
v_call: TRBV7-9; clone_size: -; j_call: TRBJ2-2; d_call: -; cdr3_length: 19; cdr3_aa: CASSPNPGQGPANTGELFF; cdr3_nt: TGTGCCAGCAGTCCCAACCCCGGGCAGGGGCCCGCGAACACCGGGGAGCTGTTTTTT
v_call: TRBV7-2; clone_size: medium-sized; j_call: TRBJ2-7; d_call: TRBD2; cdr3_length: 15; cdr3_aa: CASSLTSGSEYEQYF; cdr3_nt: TGTGCCAGCAGCTTGACTAGCGGGAGCGAATACGAGCAGTACTTC
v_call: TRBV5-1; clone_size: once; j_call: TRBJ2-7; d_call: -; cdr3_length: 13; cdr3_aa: CASSLSQSYEQYF; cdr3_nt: TGCGCCAGCAGCTTATCACAGAGCTACGAGCAGTACTTC
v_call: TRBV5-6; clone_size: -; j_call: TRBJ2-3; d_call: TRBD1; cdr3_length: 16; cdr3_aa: CASSYQTGGPTDTQYF; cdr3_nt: TGTGCCAGCAGCTACCAGACAGGGGGGCCCACAGATACGCAGTATTTT
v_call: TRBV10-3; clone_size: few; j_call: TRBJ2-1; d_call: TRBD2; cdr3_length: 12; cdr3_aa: CAISEREDEQFF; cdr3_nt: TGTGCCATCAGTGAACGGGAGGATGAGCAGTTCTTC
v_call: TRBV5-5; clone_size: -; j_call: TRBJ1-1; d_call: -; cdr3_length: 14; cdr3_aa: CASSFRLPGPEAFF; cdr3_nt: TGTGCCAGCAGCTTTCGTCTCCCGGGCCCTGAAGCTTTCTTT
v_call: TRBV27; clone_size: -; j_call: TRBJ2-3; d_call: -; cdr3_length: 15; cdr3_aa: CASSLLGAQPDTQYF; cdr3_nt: TGTGCCAGCAGTTTACTGGGGGCGCAACCAGATACGCAGTATTTT
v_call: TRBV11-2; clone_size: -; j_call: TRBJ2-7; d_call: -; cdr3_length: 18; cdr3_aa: CASSLEWGIGTVFYEQYF; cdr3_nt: TGTGCCAGCAGCTTAGAGTGGGGCATAGGGACGGTTTTCTACGAGCAGTACTTC
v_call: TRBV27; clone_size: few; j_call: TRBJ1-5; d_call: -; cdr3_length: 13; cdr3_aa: CASSPRRNQPQHF; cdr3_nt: TGTGCCAGCAGTCCCCGGAGAAATCAGCCCCAGCATTTT
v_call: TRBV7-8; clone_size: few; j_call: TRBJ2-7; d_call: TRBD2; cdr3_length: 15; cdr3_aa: CASSLLPSGNYEQYF; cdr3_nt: TGTGCCAGCAGCTTACTTCCTAGCGGGAACTACGAGCAGTACTTC
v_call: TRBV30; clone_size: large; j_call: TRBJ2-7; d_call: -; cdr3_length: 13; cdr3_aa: CAWGRGLSYEQYF; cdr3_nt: TGTGCCTGGGGCAGGGGTCTTTCCTACGAGCAGTACTTC
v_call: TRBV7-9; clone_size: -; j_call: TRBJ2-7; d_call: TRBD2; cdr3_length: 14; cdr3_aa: CASSLRDYTYEQYF; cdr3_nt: TGTGCCAGCAGCTTAAGGGACTATACCTACGAGCAGTACTTC
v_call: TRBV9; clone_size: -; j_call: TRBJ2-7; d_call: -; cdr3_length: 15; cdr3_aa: CASSAGGGGAYEQYF; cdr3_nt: TGTGCCAGCAGCGCCGGCGGAGGGGGTGCCTACGAGCAGTACTTC
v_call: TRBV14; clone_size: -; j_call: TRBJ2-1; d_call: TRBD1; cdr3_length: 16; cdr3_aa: CASSRPGTASYNEQFF; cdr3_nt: TGTGCCAGCAGCCGCCCCGGGACAGCCTCCTACAATGAGCAGTTCTTC
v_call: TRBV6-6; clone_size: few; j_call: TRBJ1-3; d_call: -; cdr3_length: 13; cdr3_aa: CASRSRESNTIYF; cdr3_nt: TGTGCCAGCCGGTCCAGGGAGAGCAACACCATATATTTT
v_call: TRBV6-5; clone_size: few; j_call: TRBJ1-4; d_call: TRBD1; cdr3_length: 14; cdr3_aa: CASKGGTGGEKLFF; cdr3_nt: TGTGCCAGCAAGGGTGGGACAGGGGGTGAAAAACTGTTTTTT
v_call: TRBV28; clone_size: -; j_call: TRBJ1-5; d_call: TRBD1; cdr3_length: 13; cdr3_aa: CASRRGTAQPQHF; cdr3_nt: TGTGCCAGCCGACGGGGGACAGCGCAGCCCCAGCATTTT
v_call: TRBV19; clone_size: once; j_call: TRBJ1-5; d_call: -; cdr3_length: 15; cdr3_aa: CASSIDMGGNQPQHF; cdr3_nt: TGTGCCAGTAGTATCGATATGGGAGGCAATCAGCCCCAGCATTTT
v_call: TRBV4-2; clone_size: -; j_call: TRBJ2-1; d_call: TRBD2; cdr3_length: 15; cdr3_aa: CASSQGLAEHNEQFF; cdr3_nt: TGTGCCAGCAGCCAGGGCCTAGCGGAGCACAATGAGCAGTTCTTC
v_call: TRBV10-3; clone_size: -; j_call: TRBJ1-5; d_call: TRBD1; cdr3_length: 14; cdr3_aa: CAISATGGNQPQHF; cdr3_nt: TGTGCCATCAGTGCCACAGGGGGGAATCAGCCCCAGCATTTT
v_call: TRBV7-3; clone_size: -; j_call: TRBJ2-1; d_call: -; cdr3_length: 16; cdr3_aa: CASSPGARGHYNEQFF; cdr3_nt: TGTGCCAGCAGCCCAGGGGCTCGGGGGCACTACAATGAGCAGTTCTTC